This T cell receptor (beta chain) was captured by sequencing in a study of cytomegalovirus exposure and HLA in healthy donors. Findings and caveats of the study: In a later analysis, at a false discovery rate of 0.05, about 17,000 TCR beta sequences matched HLA alleles. An assumption of roughly uniform sequencing depth across donors underlay the presence/absence analyses. In a later analysis, common viral pathogens appeared linked to several of the most significant clusters.

About this clone itself: Antigen specificity is unknown.

Each of the donors was a healthy bone marrow donor. PCR was performed using 60 Vbeta and 13 Jbeta primers. The repertoire was sequenced with immunoSEQ multiplex PCR; TCRdb's copy has only in-frame clones and lacks some. The repertoire holds 130,000 or so clones, with roughly 87% as singletons. CDR3 length: 16 amino acids. CDR1 and CDR2 from the germline V gene are LNHDA and SQIVND (reference sequence). V shed 1 base and J 6 bases; nucleotides not matched to a gene: 11. V is TRBV19 and J is TRBJ2-7; TRBD2 matches 8 bases. Sequences were obtained from PBMCs. The receptor's source is a woman aged 18-35 years in good health and CMV-seronegative. The CDR3 sequence is CASSIATVRGAGEQYF. CDR3 in DNA: TGTGCCAGTAGTATAGCCACGGTGCGGGGGGCGGGCGAGCAGTACTTC.